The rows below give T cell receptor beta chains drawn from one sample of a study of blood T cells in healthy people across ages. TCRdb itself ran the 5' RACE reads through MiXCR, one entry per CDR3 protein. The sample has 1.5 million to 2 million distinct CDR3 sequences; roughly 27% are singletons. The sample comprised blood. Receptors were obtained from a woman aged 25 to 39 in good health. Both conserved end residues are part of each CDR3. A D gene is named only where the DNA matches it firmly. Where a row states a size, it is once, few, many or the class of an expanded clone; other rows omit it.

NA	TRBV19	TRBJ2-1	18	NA	CASGIRNSPLGSYNEQFF	TGTGCCAGTGGTATACGGAACTCCCCTTTGGGCTCCTACAATGAGCAGTTCTTC
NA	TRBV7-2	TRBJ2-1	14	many	CASSLWSSRDEQFF	TGTGCCAGCAGCTTATGGTCTAGCAGGGATGAGCAGTTCTTC
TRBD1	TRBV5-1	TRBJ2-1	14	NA	CASRGTGNYNEQFF	TGCGCCAGCAGAGGGACAGGGAATTACAATGAGCAGTTCTTC
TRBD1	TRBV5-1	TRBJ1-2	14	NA	CASSGLTGGYGYTF	TGCGCCAGCAGCGGACTAACAGGGGGCTATGGCTACACCTTC
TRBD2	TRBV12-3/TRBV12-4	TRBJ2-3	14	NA	CAISRGGYTDTEYF	TGTGCCATCTCCCGCGGGGGATACACAGATACGGAGTATTTT
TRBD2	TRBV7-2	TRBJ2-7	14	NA	CASSLQRGLGEQYF	TGTGCCAGCAGCTTACAGCGGGGCCTGGGGGAGCAGTACTTC
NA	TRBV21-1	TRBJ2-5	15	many	CASSKERGAQETQYF	TGTGCCAGCAGCAAAGAACGGGGGGCTCAAGAGACCCAGTACTTC
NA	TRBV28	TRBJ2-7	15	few	CASSLDRDWNYEQYF	TGTGCCAGCAGTTTAGACCGGGACTGGAACTACGAGCAGTACTTC
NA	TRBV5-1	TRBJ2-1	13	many	CASRSTGSNEQFF	TGCGCCAGCAGGTCAACAGGGTCCAATGAGCAGTTCTTC
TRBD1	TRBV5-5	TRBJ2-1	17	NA	CTSSLVGGTGVLGEQFF	TGTACCAGCAGCTTGGTAGGAGGGACAGGGGTGCTTGGTGAGCAGTTCTTC
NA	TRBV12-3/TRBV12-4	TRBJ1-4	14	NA	CASGLKGTNEKLFF	TGTGCCAGCGGTTTAAAGGGAACTAATGAAAAACTGTTTTTT
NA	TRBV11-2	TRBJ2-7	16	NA	CASSGGWDGSSYEQYF	TGTGCCAGCAGCGGGGGGTGGGACGGAAGCTCCTACGAGCAGTACTTC
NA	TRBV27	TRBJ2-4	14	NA	CVSRGKLAKNIQYF	TGCGTCAGCCGTGGGAAACTAGCCAAAAACATTCAGTACTTC
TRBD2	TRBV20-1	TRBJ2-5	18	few	CSARDSGATSGGQETQYF	TGCAGTGCTAGAGATTCGGGGGCGACTAGCGGGGGACAAGAGACCCAGTACTTC
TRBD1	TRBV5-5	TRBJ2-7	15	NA	CASSGQGNLFDEQYF	TGTGCCAGCAGCGGACAGGGAAACCTCTTCGACGAGCAGTACTTC
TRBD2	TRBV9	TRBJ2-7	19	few	CASSVGVSGRASSYNEQYF	TGTGCCAGCAGCGTAGGTGTTAGCGGGAGGGCCAGCTCCTACAATGAGCAGTACTTC
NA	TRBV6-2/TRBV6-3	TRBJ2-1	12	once	CAGSYLGWEQFF	TGTGCCGGCAGTTACTTGGGCTGGGAGCAGTTCTTC
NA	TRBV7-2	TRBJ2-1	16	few	CASSSPSTRRNNEQFF	TGTGCCAGCAGCTCGCCCTCGACTAGAAGGAACAATGAGCAGTTCTTC
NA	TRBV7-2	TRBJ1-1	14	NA	CASSLVGGRYEAFF	TGTGCCAGCAGCTTAGTGGGGGGTCGGTACGAAGCTTTCTTT
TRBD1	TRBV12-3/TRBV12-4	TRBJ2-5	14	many	CASSLDRGVETQYF	TGTGCCAGCAGTTTGGACAGGGGGGTAGAGACCCAGTACTTC
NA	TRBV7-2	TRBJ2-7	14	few	CASSQLAPYNEQYF	TGTGCCAGCAGTCAACTAGCCCCCTACAATGAGCAGTACTTC
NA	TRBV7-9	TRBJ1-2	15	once	CASSRPGRSLGGYTF	TGTGCCAGCAGCCGACCCGGTCGGAGCCTGGGTGGCTACACCTTC
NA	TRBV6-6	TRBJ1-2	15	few	CASSQTTSTVLGYTF	TGTGCCAGCAGTCAGACGACCAGCACGGTATTGGGCTACACCTTC
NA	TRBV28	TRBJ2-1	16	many	CASSSGGGGPYNEQFF	TGTGCCAGCAGTTCGGGCGGAGGGGGCCCCTACAATGAGCAGTTCTTC
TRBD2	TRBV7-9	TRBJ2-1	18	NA	CASSLARALAGAPNEQFF	TGTGCCAGCAGCTTAGCGCGCGCACTAGCGGGGGCACCAAATGAGCAGTTCTTC
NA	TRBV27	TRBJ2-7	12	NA	CASQGPTYEQYF	TGTGCGTCCCAGGGTCCGACCTACGAGCAGTACTTC
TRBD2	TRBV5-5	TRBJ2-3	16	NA	CASSLISGSSADTQYF	TGTGCCAGCAGCCTTATCAGCGGGAGTAGCGCAGATACGCAGTATTTT
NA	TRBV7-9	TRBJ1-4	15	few	CASSLDYRTNEELFF	TGTGCCAGCAGCTTAGATTACAGGACTAATGAAGAACTGTTTTTT
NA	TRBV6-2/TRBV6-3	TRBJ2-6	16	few	CASSYSQASGADVLTF	TGTGCCAGCAGTTACTCGCAGGCCTCTGGGGCCGACGTCCTGACTTTC
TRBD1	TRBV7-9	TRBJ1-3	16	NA	CASINMGTGLGNTIYF	TGTGCCAGCATCAACATGGGGACAGGACTTGGAAACACCATATATTTT
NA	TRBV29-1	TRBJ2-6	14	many	CSVEGGSGANVLTF	TGCAGCGTTGAAGGAGGCTCTGGGGCCAACGTCCTGACTTTC
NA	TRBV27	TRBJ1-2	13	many	CASRRDGPYGYTF	TGTGCCAGCAGGCGGGACGGTCCCTATGGCTACACCTTC
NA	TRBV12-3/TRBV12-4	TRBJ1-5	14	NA	CASTGQTSNQPQHF	TGTGCCAGCACCGGACAGACTAGCAATCAGCCCCAGCATTTT
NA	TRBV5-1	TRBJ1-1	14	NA	CASSLWSFGTEAFF	TGCGCCAGCAGCTTGTGGAGTTTTGGCACTGAAGCTTTCTTT
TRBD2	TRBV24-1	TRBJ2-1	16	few	CATSDGAGELYNEQFF	TGTGCCACCAGTGACGGGGCGGGAGAACTTTACAATGAGCAGTTCTTC
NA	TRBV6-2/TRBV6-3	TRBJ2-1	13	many	CASSYSGLNEQFF	TGTGCCAGCAGTTACTCAGGGCTCAATGAGCAGTTCTTC
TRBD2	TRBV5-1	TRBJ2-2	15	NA	CASSLSGTNTGELFF	TGTGCCAGCAGCTTAAGCGGGACCAACACCGGGGAGCTGTTTTTT
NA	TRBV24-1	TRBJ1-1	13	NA	CATRDRSDTEAFF	TGTGCCACCAGGGACAGATCGGACACTGAAGCTTTCTTT
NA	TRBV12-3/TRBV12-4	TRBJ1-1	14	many	CASSLAGVETEAFF	TGTGCCAGCAGTTTAGCAGGAGTCGAGACTGAAGCTTTCTTT
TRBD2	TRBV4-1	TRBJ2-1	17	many	CASSQTLSGGSYNEQFF	TGCGCCAGCAGTCAAACACTTAGCGGGGGGTCCTACAATGAGCAGTTCTTC
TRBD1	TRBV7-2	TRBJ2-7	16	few	CASSSPGTGGAYEQYF	TGTGCCAGCAGCTCCCCGGGGACAGGGGGCGCGTACGAGCAGTACTTC